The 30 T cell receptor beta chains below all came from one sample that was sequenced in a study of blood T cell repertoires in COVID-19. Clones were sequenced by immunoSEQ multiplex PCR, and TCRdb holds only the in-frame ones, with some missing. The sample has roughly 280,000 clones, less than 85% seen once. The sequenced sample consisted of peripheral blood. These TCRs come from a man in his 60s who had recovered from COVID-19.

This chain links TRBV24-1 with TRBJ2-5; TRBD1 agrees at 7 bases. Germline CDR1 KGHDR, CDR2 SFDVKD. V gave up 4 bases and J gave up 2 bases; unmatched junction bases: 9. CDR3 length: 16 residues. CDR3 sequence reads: CATSETRQGIQETQYF. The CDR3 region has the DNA TGTGCCACCAGTGAAACAAGACAGGGTATACAAGAGACCCAGTACTTC.

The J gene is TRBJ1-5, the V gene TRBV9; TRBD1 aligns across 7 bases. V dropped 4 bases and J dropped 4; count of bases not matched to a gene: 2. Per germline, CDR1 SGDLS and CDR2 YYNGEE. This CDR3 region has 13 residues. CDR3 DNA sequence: TGTGCCAGCAGCCGGGACAGAAATCAGCCCCAGCATTTT. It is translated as CASSRDRNQPQHF.

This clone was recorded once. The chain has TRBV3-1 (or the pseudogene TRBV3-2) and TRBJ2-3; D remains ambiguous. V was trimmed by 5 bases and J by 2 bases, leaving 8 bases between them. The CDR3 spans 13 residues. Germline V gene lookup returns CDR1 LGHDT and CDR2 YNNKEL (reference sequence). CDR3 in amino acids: CASSARFTDTQYF. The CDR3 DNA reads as TGTGCCAGCAGCGCGCGGTTCACAGATACGCAGTATTTT.

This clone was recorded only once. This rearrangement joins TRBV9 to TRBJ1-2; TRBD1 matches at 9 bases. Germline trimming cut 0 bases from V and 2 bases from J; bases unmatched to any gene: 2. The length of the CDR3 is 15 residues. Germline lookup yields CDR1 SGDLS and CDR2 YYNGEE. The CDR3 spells CASSVDTGGNYGYTF. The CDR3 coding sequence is TGTGCCAGCAGCGTAGATACAGGGGGCAACTATGGCTACACCTTC.

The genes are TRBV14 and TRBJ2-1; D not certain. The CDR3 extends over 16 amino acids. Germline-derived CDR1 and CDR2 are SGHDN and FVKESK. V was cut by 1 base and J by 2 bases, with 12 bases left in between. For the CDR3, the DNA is TGTGCCAGCAGCCAAGTGCATCCCAGTCCCTACAATGAGCAGTTCTTC. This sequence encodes CASSQVHPSPYNEQFF.

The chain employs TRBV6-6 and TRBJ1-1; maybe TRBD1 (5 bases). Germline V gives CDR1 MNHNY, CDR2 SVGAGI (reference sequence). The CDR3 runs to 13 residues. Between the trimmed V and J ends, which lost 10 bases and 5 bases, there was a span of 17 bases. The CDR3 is CATHRTSETEAFF. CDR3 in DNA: TGTGCCACCCACAGGACGTCGGAGACTGAAGCTTTCTTT.

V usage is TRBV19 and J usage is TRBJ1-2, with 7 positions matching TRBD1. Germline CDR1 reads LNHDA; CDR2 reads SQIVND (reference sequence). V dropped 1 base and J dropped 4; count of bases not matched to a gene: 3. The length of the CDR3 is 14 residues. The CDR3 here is CASSIGQGFYGYTF. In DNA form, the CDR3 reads TGTGCCAGTAGTATAGGACAGGGCTTCTATGGCTACACCTTC.

CDR3 amino acids: CASSLPAGTGINKAFF. The CDR3, as DNA: TGTGCCAGTAGTCTGCCCGCCGGGACAGGGATAAACAAAGCTTTCTTT. The chain recombines TRBV19 with TRBJ1-1; TRBD1 matches 9 bases. In germline, CDR1 is LNHDA, CDR2 SQIVND (reference sequence). This CDR3 region has 16 residues. The V and J ends lost 5 bases and 9 bases, in that order; junction bases with no gene match: 16.

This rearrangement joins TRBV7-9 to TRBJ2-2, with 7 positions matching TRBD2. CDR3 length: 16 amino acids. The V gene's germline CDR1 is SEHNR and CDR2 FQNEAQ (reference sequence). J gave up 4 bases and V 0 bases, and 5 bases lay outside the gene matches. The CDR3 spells CASSLASGPTTGELFF. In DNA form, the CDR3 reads TGTGCCAGCAGCTTAGCTAGCGGGCCCACCACCGGGGAGCTGTTTTTT. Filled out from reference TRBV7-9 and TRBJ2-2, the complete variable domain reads DTGVSQNPRHKITKRGQNVTFRCDPISEHNRLYWYRQTLGQGPEFLTYFQNEAQLEKSRLLSDRFSAERPKGSFSTLEIQRTEQGDSAMYLCASSLASGPTTGELFFGEGSRLTVL.

As DNA, the CDR3 is TGCAGCGTTGACGGACAGCGGAACACTGAAGCTTTCTTT. It translates to CSVDGQRNTEAFF. V gene TRBV29-1 combines with J gene TRBJ1-1, with D tentatively TRBD1 (6 bases). Trimming shortened V by 3 bases and J by 1 base, and 9 bases separated the two germline ends. Germline V gives CDR1 SQVTM, CDR2 ANQGSEA. The CDR3 spans 13 residues.

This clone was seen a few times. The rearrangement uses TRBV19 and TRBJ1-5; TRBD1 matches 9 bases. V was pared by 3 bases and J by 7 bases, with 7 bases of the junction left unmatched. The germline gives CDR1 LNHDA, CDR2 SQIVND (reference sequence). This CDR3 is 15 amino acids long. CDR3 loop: CASSMGGQGQQPQHF. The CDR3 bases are TGTGCCAGTAGTATGGGCGGACAGGGGCAACAGCCCCAGCATTTT.

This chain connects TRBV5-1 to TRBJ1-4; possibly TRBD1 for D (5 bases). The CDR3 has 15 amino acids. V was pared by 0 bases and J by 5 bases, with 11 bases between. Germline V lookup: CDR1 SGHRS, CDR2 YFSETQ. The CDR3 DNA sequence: TGCGCCAGCAGCTTGGGCAGGGCGGGGAATGAAAAACTGTTTTTT. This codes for CASSLGRAGNEKLFF.

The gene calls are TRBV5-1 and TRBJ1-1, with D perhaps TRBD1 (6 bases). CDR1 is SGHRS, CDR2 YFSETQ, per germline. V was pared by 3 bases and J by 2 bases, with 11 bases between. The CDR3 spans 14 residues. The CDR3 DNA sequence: TGCGCCAGCAGCTACGACAGGACTAACACTGAAGCTTTCTTT. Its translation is CASSYDRTNTEAFF. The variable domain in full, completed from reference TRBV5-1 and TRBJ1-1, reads KAGVTQTPRYLIKTRGQQVTLSCSPISGHRSVSWYQQTPGQGLQFLFEYFSETQRNKGNFPGRFSGRQFSNSRSEMNVSTLELGDSALYLCASSYDRTNTEAFFGQGTRLTVV.

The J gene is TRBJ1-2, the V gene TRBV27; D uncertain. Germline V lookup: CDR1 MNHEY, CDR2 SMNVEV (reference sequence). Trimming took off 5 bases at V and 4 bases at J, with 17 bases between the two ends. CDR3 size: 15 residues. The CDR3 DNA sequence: TGTGCCAGCAGTACTGAGGGATTGACCCTCTATGGCTACACCTTC. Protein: CASSTEGLTLYGYTF.

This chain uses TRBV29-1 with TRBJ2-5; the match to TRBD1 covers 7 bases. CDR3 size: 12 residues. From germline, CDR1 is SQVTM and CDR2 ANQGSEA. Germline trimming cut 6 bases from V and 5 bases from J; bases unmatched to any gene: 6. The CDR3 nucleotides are TGCAGCGTCGCGACAGGGTGGGAGACCCAGTACTTC. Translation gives CSVATGWETQYF.

CDR3 bases: TGTGCCAGCAGTTCCGCAGGGTACTATGGCTACACCTTC. It is translated as CASSSAGYYGYTF. J is TRBJ1-2 and V is TRBV6-6; TRBD1 might be the D (5 bases). Looked up from germline, CDR1 is MNHNY and CDR2 is SVGAGI (reference sequence). The CDR3 spans 13 residues. V lost 4 bases and J lost 3, with 9 bases in between.

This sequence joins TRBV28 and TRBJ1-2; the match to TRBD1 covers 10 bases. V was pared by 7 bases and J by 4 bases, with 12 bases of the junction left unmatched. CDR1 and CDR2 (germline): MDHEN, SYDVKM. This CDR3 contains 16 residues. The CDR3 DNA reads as TGTGCCAGCACCGCTGGGGGACAGGGGAATGCCTATGGCTACACCTTC. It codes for CASTAGGQGNAYGYTF.

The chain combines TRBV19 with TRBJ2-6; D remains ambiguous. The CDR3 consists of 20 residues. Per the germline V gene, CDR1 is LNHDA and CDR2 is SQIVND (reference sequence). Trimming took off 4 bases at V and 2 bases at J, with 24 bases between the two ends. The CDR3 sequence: CASSTLSGFSPVTGANVLTF. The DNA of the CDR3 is TGTGCCAGTAGTACATTATCTGGTTTTAGCCCAGTAACTGGGGCCAACGTCCTGACTTTC.

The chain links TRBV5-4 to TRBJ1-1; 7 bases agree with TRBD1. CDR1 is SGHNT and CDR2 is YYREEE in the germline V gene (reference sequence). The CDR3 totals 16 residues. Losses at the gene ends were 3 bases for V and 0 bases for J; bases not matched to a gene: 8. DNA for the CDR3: TGTGCCAGCAGCTCCCCCCGGGACAGAGTGAACACTGAAGCTTTCTTT. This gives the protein CASSSPRDRVNTEAFF.

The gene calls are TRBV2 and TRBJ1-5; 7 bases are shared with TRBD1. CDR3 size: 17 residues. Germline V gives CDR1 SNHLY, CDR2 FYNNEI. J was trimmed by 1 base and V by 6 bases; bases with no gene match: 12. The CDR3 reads CASSPDRVVYSNQPQHF. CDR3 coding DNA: TGTGCCAGCAGCCCCGACAGGGTAGTGTACAGCAATCAGCCCCAGCATTTT.

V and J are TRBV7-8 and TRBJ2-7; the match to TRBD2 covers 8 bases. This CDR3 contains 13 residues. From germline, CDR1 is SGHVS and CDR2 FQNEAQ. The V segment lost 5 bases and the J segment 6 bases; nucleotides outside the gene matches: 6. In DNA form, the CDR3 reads TGTGCCAGCAGCCGCGGGACTAGTACCGAGCAGTACTTC. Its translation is CASSRGTSTEQYF.

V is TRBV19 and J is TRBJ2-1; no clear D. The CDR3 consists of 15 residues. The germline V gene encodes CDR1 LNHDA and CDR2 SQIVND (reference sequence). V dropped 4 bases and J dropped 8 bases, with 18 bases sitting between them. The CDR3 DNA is TGTGCCAGTAGTAAGCCGAATCCACCGGTCGATGAGCAGTTCTTC. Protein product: CASSKPNPPVDEQFF.

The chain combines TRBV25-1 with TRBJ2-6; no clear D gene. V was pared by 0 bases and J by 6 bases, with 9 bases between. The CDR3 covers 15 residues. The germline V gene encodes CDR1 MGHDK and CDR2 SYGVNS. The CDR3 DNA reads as TGTGCCAGCAGTGAATATGGGCCCGTGGCCAACGTCCTGACTTTC. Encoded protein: CASSEYGPVANVLTF. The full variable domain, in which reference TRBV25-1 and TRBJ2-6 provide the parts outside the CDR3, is EADIYQTPRYLVIGTGKKITLECSQTMGHDKMYWYQQDPGMELHLIHYSYGVNSTEKGDLSSESTVSRIRTEHFPLTLESARPSHTSQYLCASSEYGPVANVLTFGAGSRLTVL.

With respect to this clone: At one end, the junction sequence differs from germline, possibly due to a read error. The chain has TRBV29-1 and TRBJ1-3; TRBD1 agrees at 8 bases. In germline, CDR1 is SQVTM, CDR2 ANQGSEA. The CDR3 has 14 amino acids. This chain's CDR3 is CSVEETGVGNTIYF. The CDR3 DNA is TGCAGCGTCGAAGAGACAGGGGTCGGAAACACCATATATTTT.

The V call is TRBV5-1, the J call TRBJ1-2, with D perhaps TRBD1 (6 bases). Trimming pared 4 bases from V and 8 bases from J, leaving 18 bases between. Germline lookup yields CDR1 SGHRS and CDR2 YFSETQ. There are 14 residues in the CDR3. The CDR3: CASSLTRQAEGYTF. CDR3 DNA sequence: TGCGCCAGCAGCCTAACAAGACAGGCGGAGGGCTACACCTTC.

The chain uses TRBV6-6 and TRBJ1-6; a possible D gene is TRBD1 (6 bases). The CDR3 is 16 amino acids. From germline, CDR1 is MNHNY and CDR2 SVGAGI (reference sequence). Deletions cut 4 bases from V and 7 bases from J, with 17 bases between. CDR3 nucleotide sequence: TGTGCCAGCAGTTTTAATCCGATTACAGGGAATTCACCCCTCCACTTT. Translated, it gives CASSFNPITGNSPLHF.

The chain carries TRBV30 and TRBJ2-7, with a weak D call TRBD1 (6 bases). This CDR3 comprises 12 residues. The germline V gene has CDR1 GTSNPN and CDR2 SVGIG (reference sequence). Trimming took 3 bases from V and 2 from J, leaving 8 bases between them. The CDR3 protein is CAWRGAAYEQYF. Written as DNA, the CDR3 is TGTGCCTGGAGGGGGGCAGCCTACGAGCAGTACTTC.

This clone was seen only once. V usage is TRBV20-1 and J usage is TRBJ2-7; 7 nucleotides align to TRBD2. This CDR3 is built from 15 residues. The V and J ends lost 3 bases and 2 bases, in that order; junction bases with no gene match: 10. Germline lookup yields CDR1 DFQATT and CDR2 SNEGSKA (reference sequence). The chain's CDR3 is CSASRGRAVTYEQYF. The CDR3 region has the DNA TGCAGTGCTAGTCGTGGGAGGGCCGTGACCTACGAGCAGTACTTC.

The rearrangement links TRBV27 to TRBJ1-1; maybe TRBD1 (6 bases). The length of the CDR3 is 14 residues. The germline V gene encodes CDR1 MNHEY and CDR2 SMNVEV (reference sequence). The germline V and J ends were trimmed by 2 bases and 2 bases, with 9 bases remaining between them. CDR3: CASSLTGTNTEAFF. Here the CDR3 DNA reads TGTGCCAGCAGTTTAACAGGGACAAACACTGAAGCTTTCTTT.

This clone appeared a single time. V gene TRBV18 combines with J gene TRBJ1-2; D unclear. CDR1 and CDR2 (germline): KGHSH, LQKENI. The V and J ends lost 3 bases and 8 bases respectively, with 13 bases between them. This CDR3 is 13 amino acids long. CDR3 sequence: CASSPFEEAGYTF. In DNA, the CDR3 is TGTGCCAGCTCACCCTTTGAGGAGGCGGGCTACACCTTC. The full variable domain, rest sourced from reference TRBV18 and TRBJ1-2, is NAGVMQNPRHLVRRRGQEARLRCSPMKGHSHVYWYRQLPEEGLKFMVYLQKENIIDESGMPKERFSAEFPKEGPSILRIQQVVRGDSAAYFCASSPFEEAGYTFGSGTRLTVV.